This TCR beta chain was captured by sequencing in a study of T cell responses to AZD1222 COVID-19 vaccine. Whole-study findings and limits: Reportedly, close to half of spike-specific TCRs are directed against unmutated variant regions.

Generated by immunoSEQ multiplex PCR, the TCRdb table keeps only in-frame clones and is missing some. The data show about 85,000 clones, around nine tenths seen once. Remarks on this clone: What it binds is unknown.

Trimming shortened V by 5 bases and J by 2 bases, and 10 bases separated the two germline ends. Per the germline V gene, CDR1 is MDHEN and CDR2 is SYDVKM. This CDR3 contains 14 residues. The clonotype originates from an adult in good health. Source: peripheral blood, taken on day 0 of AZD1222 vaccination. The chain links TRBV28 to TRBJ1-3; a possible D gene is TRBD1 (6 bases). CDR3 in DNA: TGTGCCAGCAGTAAGGGGGGTACTGGAAACACCATATATTTT. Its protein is CASSKGGTGNTIYF.